The 19 T cell receptor beta chains in this list originate from one sample, sequenced in a study of breast tumors, draining lymph nodes, adjacent tissues. Breast cancer patients provided tissue from their axillary draining lymph nodes. MiXCR, applied by TCRdb to the multiplex PCR reads, yields one record per CDR3 protein. The sample shows about 200,000 distinct CDR3 sequences, 31% of them seen only once. The sample taken for sequencing was axillary lymph node tissue. These receptors were collected from a female donor with breast cancer. Some clones in this sample may be carry-over from other donors' samples.

As for this clonotype: Being one base from a much bigger clone, this may be a read error. The chain carries TRBV6-5 and TRBJ2-1, with D perhaps being TRBD1 or TRBD2 (5 bases each). Germline assignment: CDR1 MNHEY and CDR2 SVGAGI. The V gene lost 8 bases and the J gene lost 2 bases, with 16 bases spanning the gap. This CDR3 has 15 residues. The CDR3 is CASANGDAAYNEQFF. CDR3 in DNA: TGTGCCAGCGCCAACGGGGACGCAGCCTACAATGAGCAGTTCTTC.

There are many counts of this clonotype. A read error may explain this, as a much larger clone is one base away. V is TRBV20-1 and J is TRBJ2-7; the match to TRBD2 covers 11 bases. The CDR3 consists of 14 residues. CDR1 is DFQATT and CDR2 is SNEGSKA in the germline V gene (reference sequence). The CDR3 loop reads CSARLAGGSSEQYF. CDR3 in DNA: TGCAGTGCTAGACTAGCGGGGGGATCCTCCGAGCAGTACTTC.

As to this clonotype: A much more abundant neighbour one base away suggests this may be a read error. The chain employs TRBV25-1 and TRBJ2-5, with 9 bases lining up with TRBD1. V was pared by 6 bases and J by 1 base, with 9 bases of the junction left unmatched. The CDR3 is made up of 16 amino acids. Germline CDR1 MGHDK, CDR2 SYGVNS. The CDR3 spells CASSRWGQGGQETQYF. In DNA form, the CDR3 reads TGTGCCAGCAGCCGCTGGGGACAGGGCGGCCAAGAGACCCAGTACTTC.

This clonotype has just a few counts. The chain couples TRBV28 to TRBJ1-4; no clear D gene. CDR1 is MDHEN, CDR2 SYDVKM, per germline. The germline V and J ends were trimmed by 2 bases and 5 bases, with 3 bases remaining between them. The CDR3 is 12 amino acids. The CDR3 loop is CASSLGNEKLFF. CDR3 bases: TGTGCCAGCAGTTTAGGGAATGAAAAACTGTTTTTT.

This clonotype has at least ten counts. CDR3 nucleotide sequence: TGTGCCAGCAGCCGGGACAGATATAATGAAAAACTGTTTTTT. This sequence encodes CASSRDRYNEKLFF. The chain links TRBV7-6 to TRBJ1-4; 7 nucleotides agree with TRBD1. Germline V gene sequence: CDR1 SGHVS, CDR2 FNYEAQ. The V and J ends lost 5 bases and 4 bases, in that order; junction bases with no gene match: 4. The CDR3 sequence is 14 residues long.

A single count supports this clonotype. This chain connects TRBV11-2 to TRBJ2-7; D ambiguous. There are 14 residues in the CDR3. Germline lookup yields CDR1 SGHAT and CDR2 FQNNGV. V dropped 1 base and J dropped 0 bases, with 7 bases sitting between them. DNA of the CDR3: TGTGCCAGCAGCTTAGTAGGGATCTCCTACGAGCAGTACTTC. Its protein product is CASSLVGISYEQYF.

This clonotype was recorded many times. The rearrangement joins TRBV11-3 to TRBJ2-2; D gene ambiguous. Germline V gene data show CDR1 as SGHNT and CDR2 as YENEEA. CDR3 length equals 13 residues. V was trimmed by 0 bases and J by 7 bases, leaving 6 bases between them. The CDR3 spells CASSLDQVGELFF. DNA for the CDR3: TGTGCCAGCAGCTTAGATCAGGTCGGGGAGCTGTTTTTT. The whole variable domain, filled in from reference TRBV11-3 and TRBJ2-2, reads EAGVVQSPRYKIIEKKQPVAFWCNPISGHNTLYWYLQNLGQGPELLIRYENEEAVDDSQLPKDRFSAERLKGVDSTLKIQPAELGDSAVYLCASSLDQVGELFFGEGSRLTVL.

This clonotype appeared many times. This chain uses TRBV5-8 with TRBJ2-5, with a possible D match to TRBD2 (5 bases). The CDR3 is 14 amino acids. Germline V CDR1 and CDR2: SGHTS, YDEGEE. Trimming shortened V by 4 bases and J by 4 bases, and 14 bases separated the two germline ends. CDR3 DNA: TGTGCCAGCAGCCTCGGTAGCGCGGGAGAGACCCAGTACTTC. Its protein is CASSLGSAGETQYF.

The sample holds many counts of this clonotype. This chain's CDR3 is CASSLTGTARQETQYF. The CDR3 nucleotides read TGTGCCAGCAGCTTAACCGGGACAGCCCGACAGGAGACCCAGTACTTC. This chain uses TRBV7-3 with TRBJ2-5; 7 nucleotides match TRBD1. There are 16 residues in the CDR3. Germline assignment: CDR1 SGHTA and CDR2 FQGTGA. After removal of 0 bases from V and 5 bases from J, the junction contained 9 bases not matched to a gene.

The sample holds many counts of this clonotype. The chain couples TRBV2 to TRBJ2-5; the D gene is possibly TRBD2 (5 bases). Germline CDR1 SNHLY, CDR2 FYNNEI. V dropped 6 bases and J dropped 5 bases, with 13 bases sitting between them. CDR3 length: 13 residues. CDR3 residues: CASRDSAVETQYF. CDR3 DNA sequence: TGTGCCAGCAGGGACTCGGCGGTGGAGACCCAGTACTTC.

The chain employs TRBV2 and TRBJ1-6; no clear D gene. V was cut by 3 bases and J by 2 bases, with 11 bases left in between. The V gene's germline CDR1 is SNHLY and CDR2 FYNNEI. This CDR3 has 16 amino acids. In DNA, the CDR3 is TGTGCCAGCAGTGATTTAGCGGGAACCTATAATTCACCCCTCCACTTT. This encodes CASSDLAGTYNSPLHF.

This clonotype was picked up a small number of times. The gene calls are TRBV7-2 and TRBJ1-2, with 9 positions matching TRBD1. Trimming removed 4 bases from V and 10 bases from J; junction bases left unmatched: 10. Germline V lookup: CDR1 SGHTA, CDR2 FQGNSA. The length of the CDR3 is 14 residues. CDR3 DNA sequence: TGTGCCAGCAGCTCCACGGACAGGGGCGGTGACTACACCTTC. Protein sequence: CASSSTDRGGDYTF. The whole variable domain, remainder taken from reference TRBV7-2 and TRBJ1-2, is GAGVSQSPSNKVTEKGKDVELRCDPISGHTALYWYRQSLGQGLEFLIYFQGNSAPDKSGLPSDRFSAERTGGSVSTLTIQRTQQEDSAVYLCASSSTDRGGDYTFGSGTRLTVV.

The chain combines TRBV11-3 with TRBJ2-5; tentative D call: TRBD1 (6 bases). Germline-derived CDR1 and CDR2 are SGHNT and YENEEA. V was shortened by 5 bases and J by 7 bases, with 14 bases between the two germline ends. CDR3 length: 13 residues. The CDR3 DNA sequence: TGTGCCAGCAGCAATAGCAGGGGAACGACCCAGTACTTC. Translating gives CASSNSRGTTQYF.

Note on this clonotype: One end of the junction is discordant with germline, which a read error may explain. This chain joins TRBV24-1 and TRBJ2-3, with 9 bases matching TRBD2. Looked up from germline, CDR1 is KGHDR and CDR2 is SFDVKD. The CDR3 runs to 14 residues. CDR3 region: CATRLSGSTDTQYF. CDR3 nucleotide sequence: TGTGCCACCCGGCTTAGCGGGAGCACGGATACGCAGTATTTT.

The sample holds many counts of this clonotype. J is TRBJ2-3 and V is TRBV20-1; the match to TRBD2 covers 10 bases. The CDR3 is 15 amino acids. V lost 3 bases, J lost 4 bases, and 7 bases stayed unmatched. Germline CDR1 DFQATT, CDR2 SNEGSKA (reference sequence). The CDR3 loop reads CSASPGTSDADTQYF. Here the CDR3 DNA reads TGCAGTGCTAGTCCCGGGACTAGCGACGCAGATACGCAGTATTTT.

V usage is TRBV7-2 and J usage is TRBJ1-1, with 7 bases aligning to TRBD1. Germline trimming cut 5 bases from V and 1 base from J; bases unmatched to any gene: 4. This CDR3 is 14 amino acids long. Germline V gene data show CDR1 as SGHTA and CDR2 as FQGNSA. DNA for the CDR3: TGTGCCAGCAGCGCATACAGGGGGAACACTGAAGCTTTCTTT. Amino acids: CASSAYRGNTEAFF.

At least ten counts were recorded for this clonotype. The chain recombines TRBV2 with TRBJ2-3; tentatively, D is TRBD1 or TRBD2 (5 bases each). This CDR3 has 12 amino acids. Trimming cost V 3 bases and J 4 bases, with 5 bases left between them. Germline V gene sequence: CDR1 SNHLY, CDR2 FYNNEI. Here the CDR3 DNA reads TGTGCCAGCAGTGAGGGGGCAGATACGCAGTATTTT. It is translated as CASSEGADTQYF.

For this clonotype: A much larger clone is a single base away; this may be a read error. The V gene is TRBV6-1, the J gene TRBJ1-2, with no clear D. Germline V CDR1 and CDR2: MNHNS, SASEGT. Trimming removed 5 bases at V and 2 bases at J, with 9 bases between. CDR3 length equals 13 residues. The CDR3 nucleotides are TGTGCCAGCAGTCCAAACAGAAACTATGGCTACACCTTC. It encodes CASSPNRNYGYTF.

This clonotype has a handful of counts. The rearrangement links TRBV27 to TRBJ2-5, with 7 bases identical to TRBD2. V lost 5 bases, J lost 4 bases, and 4 bases stayed unmatched. This CDR3 is built from 13 residues. Germline CDR1 and CDR2: MNHEY and SMNVEV (reference sequence). CDR3 amino acids: CASSPREGETQYF. DNA of the CDR3: TGTGCCAGCAGTCCCAGGGAGGGAGAGACCCAGTACTTC.